The 6 T cell receptor beta chains listed next were all sequenced from one sample in a study of tumor-infiltrating lymphocytes in primary liver carcinoma. The investigators made TCR beta cDNA from 500 ng total RNA, using a constant-region primer. A slightly modified ARM-PCR protocol with three nested multiplex PCR rounds produced these TCR beta libraries. The study ran its first two PCR rounds for about 11 cycles each, using TRBV1-TRBV30 forward primers and a C-beta reverse primer. Each CDR3 protein is one row after TCRdb ran MiXCR on the multiplex PCR reads. The table shows 300,000 to 400,000 distinct CDR3 sequences, with approximately 64% occurring only once. Germline DNA was also extracted, while the blood RNA originated from unsorted whole blood. The specimen was peripheral blood. Receptors were obtained from a middle-aged man with primary liver carcinoma and hepatitis B virus infection.

As concerns this clonotype: This sequence may be a read error, since a much larger clone differs from it by one base. The rearrangement links TRBV12-3 or TRBV12-4 to TRBJ1-5; D ambiguous. The CDR3 runs to 18 residues. CDR3 bases: TGTGCCAGCAGTTTCGCGGCAGGAGTCCTAATCCTTAATCAGCTCCAGCATTTT. Its protein product is CASSFAAGVLILNQLQHF.

CDR3 bases: TGCGCCAGCAGCCAAGGTAGCCAAAAAGGTAGTGGCTACACCTTC. This codes for CASSQGSQKGSGYTF. This chain uses TRBV4-1 with TRBJ1-2; no clear D. Germline assignment: CDR1 MGHRA and CDR2 YSYEKL. Trimming took 1 base from V and 7 from J, leaving 16 bases between them. The CDR3 extends over 15 amino acids.

This clonotype came up once. This may arise from a read error, as a much more abundant clone is one base away. This sequence joins TRBV4-1 and TRBJ2-1; 8 nucleotides line up with TRBD2. This CDR3 has 18 residues. V dropped 5 bases and J dropped 2; count of bases not matched to a gene: 14. Germline-derived CDR1 and CDR2 are MGHRA and YSYEKL. CDR3 loop: CASSGRRTSWSPYNEQFF. The CDR3 coding sequence is TGCGCCAGCAGCGGACGGAGGACTAGCTGGAGTCCCTACAATGAGCAGTTCTTC.

This clonotype was counted at least ten times. The rearrangement uses TRBV5-5 and TRBJ2-3; 10 bases align to TRBD2. CDR3 length: 17 amino acids. After removal of 4 bases from V and 6 bases from J, the junction contained 14 bases not matched to a gene. Germline CDR1 SGHKS, CDR2 YYEKEE (reference sequence). The CDR3 region is CASSKRTSGLVWDTQYF. For the CDR3, the DNA is TGTGCCAGCAGCAAAAGGACTAGCGGTTTAGTGTGGGATACGCAGTATTTT.

With respect to this clonotype: A much larger clone sits a single nucleotide away, making a read error possible. Likely a read error: the CDR3 ends without its conserved phenylalanine or tryptophan. The rearrangement joins TRBV12-3 or TRBV12-4 to TRBJ2-7, with 8 bases aligning to TRBD2. The V and J ends lost 3 bases and 4 bases, in that order; junction bases with no gene match: 5. The CDR3 covers 14 residues. The CDR3 sequence: CASSFTAGAYEQYL. DNA for the CDR3: TGTGCCAGCAGTTTCACAGCGGGAGCATACGAGCAGTACCTC.

The chain combines TRBV6-6 with TRBJ2-7, with D perhaps TRBD1 or TRBD2 (6 bases each). Per the germline V gene, CDR1 is MNHNY and CDR2 is SVGAGI (reference sequence). Trimming shortened V by 6 bases and J by 7 bases, and 16 bases separated the two germline ends. This CDR3 contains 13 residues. The CDR3 loop is CASRWTGAHEQYF. CDR3 nucleotides: TGTGCCAGCAGATGGACGGGGGCGCATGAGCAGTACTTC.